This T cell receptor (beta chain) was identified during a study of T cell changes during pregnancy in multiple sclerosis. With 1 base clipped from V and 3 bases from J, the junction kept 4 bases outside the gene matches. CDR1 SGHDT and CDR2 YYEEEE come from the germline V gene. This CDR3 region has 16 residues. The table came from immunoSEQ multiplex PCR; TCRdb's copy has only in-frame clones and leaves some out. This table has 45,000 to 55,000 clones, around 92% appearing once. V gene TRBV5-6 combines with J gene TRBJ2-7; TRBD2 matches 13 bases. The clonotype comes from a female donor in good health, enrolled as a control in a pregnancy study. The sample in question was CD4+ T cells from peripheral blood mononuclear cells, obtained after pregnancy. The CDR3, as DNA: TGTGCCAGCAGCTTGTTCGGACTAGCGGGGGACTACGAGCAGTACTTC. Protein sequence: CASSLFGLAGDYEQYF.